What follows are 17 T cell receptor beta chains derived from one specimen sequenced in a study of T cell responses to AZD1222 COVID-19 vaccine. Sequenced by immunoSEQ multiplex PCR; TCRdb stores in-frame clones only, minus some. The sample consists of about 130,000 clones, roughly 86% of them appearing once. Sequenced here: peripheral blood, sampled on day 0 of AZD1222 vaccination. The origin of the receptors is an adult in good health.

The chain employs TRBV3-1 (or the pseudogene TRBV3-2) and TRBJ2-6; 9 bases line up with TRBD1. This CDR3 region has 21 residues. The ends lost 0 bases at V and 0 bases at J; junction bases unmatched: 12. Looked up from germline, CDR1 is LGHDT and CDR2 is YNNKEL (reference sequence). CDR3 region: CASSQDPGTGTTYSGANVLTF. The DNA of the CDR3 is TGTGCCAGCAGCCAAGATCCGGGGACAGGGACTACCTACTCTGGGGCCAACGTCCTGACTTTC.

Note on this clone: Other nucleotide sequences from this sample produce the same CDR3. CDR3 in amino acids: CASSLGLAGGQETQYF. CDR3 DNA sequence: TGCGCCAGCAGCTTAGGACTAGCGGGGGGGCAAGAGACCCAGTACTTC. The chain is built from TRBV5-1 and TRBJ2-5, with 15 bases identical to TRBD2. Germline CDR1 and CDR2: SGHRS and YFSETQ. The CDR3 contains 16 residues. V trimming: 2 bases; J trimming: 2 bases; junction bases outside the gene matches: 1.

The CDR3 DNA reads TGTGCCAGCAGCTCCGGTTTTGGGGGGACCGGGGAGCTGTTTTTT. Its protein product is CASSSGFGGTGELFF. The V and J genes are TRBV11-3 and TRBJ2-2, with D perhaps matching TRBD2 (6 bases). CDR1 is SGHNT and CDR2 is YENEEA in the germline V gene. The CDR3 has 15 amino acids. The V and J ends lost 4 bases and 5 bases respectively, with 14 bases between them.

This clone appeared once. The V and J genes are TRBV19 and TRBJ1-2; no clear D gene. The CDR3 contains 15 residues. The V end was cut by 8 bases, the J end by 9 bases, with 25 bases between. In germline, CDR1 is LNHDA, CDR2 SQIVND (reference sequence). This CDR3 is CASAETDGLRSSYTF. CDR3 DNA: TGTGCCAGTGCTGAAACGGACGGGTTAAGGAGTAGCTACACCTTC. Full variable domain (rest looked up from reference TRBV19 and TRBJ1-2): DGGITQSPKYLFRKEGQNVTLSCEQNLNHDAMYWYRQDPGQGLRLIYYSQIVNDFQKGDIAEGYSVSREKKESFPLTVTSAQKNPTAFYLCASAETDGLRSSYTFGSGTRLTVV.

This chain connects TRBV5-5 to TRBJ2-7; 8 bases are a match to TRBD2. Germline-derived CDR1 and CDR2 are SGHKS and YYEKEE (reference sequence). The CDR3 has 14 residues. The V and J ends lost 1 base and 6 bases, in that order; junction bases with no gene match: 6. Written as DNA, the CDR3 is TGTGCCAGCAGCTTGCGGTTGGGGACTAGCGAGCAGTACTTC. This sequence encodes CASSLRLGTSEQYF. Variable domain in full (rest from reference TRBV5-5 and TRBJ2-7): DAGVTQSPTHLIKTRGQQVTLRCSPISGHKSVSWYQQVLGQGPQFIFQYYEKEERGRGNFPDRFSARQFPNYSSELNVNALLLGDSALYLCASSLRLGTSEQYFGPGTRLTVT.

The V gene is TRBV7-6, the J gene TRBJ1-2; 8 positions agree with TRBD1. CDR1 SGHVS and CDR2 FNYEAQ come from the germline V gene. The J segment lost 4 bases and the V segment lost 5 bases, leaving 9 bases of the junction unmatched. The CDR3 extends over 15 amino acids. The CDR3 loop is CASSPRTGQGYGYTF. As DNA, the CDR3 is TGTGCCAGCAGCCCGAGGACAGGACAGGGCTATGGCTACACCTTC.

This clone was seen a single time. The chain recombines TRBV7-2 with TRBJ1-2; D is perhaps TRBD1 (5 bases). The germline CDR1 and CDR2 sequences are SGHTA and FQGNSA. This CDR3 is built from 14 residues. Trimming took 0 bases from V and 2 from J, leaving 7 bases between them. The CDR3 sequence is CASSLAGPNYGYTF. In DNA form, the CDR3 reads TGTGCCAGCAGCTTAGCGGGACCGAACTATGGCTACACCTTC.

The rearrangement joins TRBV4-2 to TRBJ2-7; D call uncertain. The ends were cut back, 0 bases at V and 3 bases at J, with 12 bases in the middle. Per the germline V gene, CDR1 is LGHNA and CDR2 is YNFKEQ. The CDR3 length is 15 residues. This CDR3 is CASSQDRRFSYEQYF. DNA for the CDR3: TGTGCCAGCAGCCAAGATCGTAGATTCAGCTACGAGCAGTACTTC.

Only one count was recorded for this clone. The rearrangement joins TRBV7-9 to TRBJ1-5, with D uncertain. V shed 6 bases and J shed 0 bases, with 3 bases lying between them. CDR3 length: 12 amino acids. Germline loops: CDR1 SEHNR, CDR2 FQNEAQ (reference sequence). The CDR3 nucleotides are TGTGCCAGCAGGTATAGCAATCAGCCCCAGCATTTT. Its protein is CASRYSNQPQHF.

The V call is TRBV6-4, the J call TRBJ2-1; 7 bases align to TRBD2. The CDR3 has 14 residues. Looked up from germline, CDR1 is MRHNA and CDR2 is SNTAGT. With V trimmed by 4 bases and J by 7 bases, 7 bases remained unmatched. The CDR3 bases are TGTGCCAGCAGTGGAGTCGGCGGGGGAAATGAGCAGTTCTTC. Protein sequence: CASSGVGGGNEQFF.

The rearrangement uses TRBV28 and TRBJ2-7; D is ambiguous. The CDR3 runs 11 residues. Trimming stripped 3 bases from V and 6 bases from J, with 6 bases between. The V gene's germline CDR1 is MDHEN and CDR2 SYDVKM. Written as DNA, the CDR3 is TGTGCCAGCAGTTTTGGCGCCGAGCAGTACTTC. Translating it yields CASSFGAEQYF.

The chain is built from TRBV29-1 and TRBJ1-1; no clear D. Trimming stripped 7 bases from V and 0 bases from J, with 24 bases between. The CDR3 is made up of 17 amino acids. Germline CDR1 is SQVTM and CDR2 is ANQGSEA. CDR3 protein: CSAAGRGGFNLNTEAFF. The CDR3 nucleotides are TGCAGCGCCGCCGGTCGTGGAGGCTTTAATTTGAACACTGAAGCTTTCTTT.

The chain joins TRBV7-2 to TRBJ1-1; 9 bases map to TRBD1. After removal of 5 bases from V and 4 bases from J, the junction contained 5 bases not matched to a gene. CDR1 and CDR2 from the germline V gene are SGHTA and FQGNSA. The CDR3 is 14 amino acids. The CDR3 DNA reads as TGTGCCAGCAGCGAACAGGGGGCTGCCACTGAAGCTTTCTTT. Encoded protein: CASSEQGAATEAFF.

Concerning this clone: The sample holds other DNA sequences that translate to the same CDR3. The gene calls are TRBV9 and TRBJ1-5; possibly TRBD1 for D (5 bases). V gave up 3 bases and J gave up 4 bases, with 11 bases separating them. Germline V gene lookup returns CDR1 SGDLS and CDR2 YYNGEE. This CDR3 contains 14 residues. CDR3 residues: CASSGTGGNQPQHF. The DNA for the CDR3 is TGTGCCAGCAGCGGCACGGGGGGGAATCAGCCCCAGCATTTT.

V and J are TRBV3-1 (or the pseudogene TRBV3-2) and TRBJ2-5; 8 bases align to TRBD2. Germline V gene lookup returns CDR1 LGHDT and CDR2 YNNKEL (reference sequence). The V segment lost 4 bases and the J segment 5 bases; nucleotides outside the gene matches: 12. This CDR3 region has 16 residues. The CDR3 reads CASSREDLAGSETQYF. CDR3 nucleotides: TGTGCCAGCAGCCGAGAGGATTTAGCGGGGTCGGAGACCCAGTACTTC.

This clone was observed once. The rearrangement uses TRBV5-4 and TRBJ1-6, with unresolved D. The CDR3 covers 15 residues. The V and J ends lost 4 bases and 7 bases respectively, with 15 bases between them. The germline CDR1 and CDR2 sequences are SGHNT and YYREEE (reference sequence). This CDR3 is CASSPERQRNSPLHF. The CDR3 DNA sequence: TGTGCCAGCAGCCCGGAGCGGCAGAGGAATTCACCCCTCCACTTT.

This clone was seen more than once but under ten times. This chain links TRBV5-1 with TRBJ2-1; D is undetermined. Germline V CDR1 and CDR2: SGHRS, YFSETQ. This CDR3 region has 17 residues. The ends were cut back, 0 bases at V and 4 bases at J, with 17 bases in the middle. As DNA, the CDR3 is TGCGCCAGCAGCTTGGTGAGTCGAAGTCCGATGTACAATGAGCAGTTCTTC. Encoded protein: CASSLVSRSPMYNEQFF.